A single sample gave rise to the 7 T cell receptor beta chains below, sequenced in a study of T-cell reconstitution after alpha-beta-depleted transplantation in children. This sample's TCRbeta library carried unique molecular identifier barcodes. Each CDR3 protein is one row after TCRdb ran MiXCR on the PCR reads. The sample has 600,000 to 700,000 distinct CDR3 sequences, roughly 13% seen once. The starting material was PBMCs, obtained before TCRalphabeta/CD19-depleted stem cell transplant. All receptors derive from a girl aged 2 to 9 with congenital amegakaryocytic thrombocytopenia, due to receive a stem cell transplant.

This rearrangement joins TRBV12-3 or TRBV12-4 to TRBJ2-7; 7 bases agree with TRBD1. This CDR3 has 16 amino acids. V shed 7 bases and J 3 bases; nucleotides not matched to a gene: 15. CDR3 region: CASTSSGQSRIYEQYF. Here the CDR3 DNA reads TGTGCCAGCACGTCCTCGGGACAGAGTAGAATCTACGAGCAGTACTTC.

The CDR3 DNA follows: TGTGCCAGTAGGGGGATGGGTTCCAGTTATAGCAATCAGCCCCAGCATTTT. This codes for CASRGMGSSYSNQPQHF. The chain uses TRBV19 and TRBJ1-5; D is ambiguous. Germline V CDR1 and CDR2: LNHDA, SQIVND (reference sequence). The CDR3 sequence is 17 residues long. Trimming stripped 6 bases from V and 0 bases from J, with 18 bases between.

This clonotype showed up just a few times. V usage is TRBV7-9 and J usage is TRBJ2-7, with TRBD1 as a possible D gene (6 bases). Per the germline V gene, CDR1 is SEHNR and CDR2 is FQNEAQ (reference sequence). V lost 5 bases and J lost 6, with 14 bases in between. This CDR3 spans 13 amino acids. The CDR3 nucleotides are TGTGCCAGCAGCATGACAGGTCAGGGCGAGCAGTACTTC. Protein sequence: CASSMTGQGEQYF.

This clonotype came up many times. The chain joins TRBV20-1 to TRBJ1-2; perhaps TRBD1 as D (6 bases). The CDR3 is 14 amino acids. Trimming took off 0 bases at V and 8 bases at J, with 16 bases between the two ends. Germline CDR1 reads DFQATT; CDR2 reads SNEGSKA (reference sequence). This chain's CDR3 is CSARDWGGTRGYTF. DNA of the CDR3: TGCAGTGCTAGAGATTGGGGGGGCACACGCGGCTACACCTTC.

The chain carries TRBV14 and TRBJ2-3, with 9 bases identical to TRBD2. Trimming removed 0 bases from V and 5 bases from J; junction bases left unmatched: 3. The CDR3 contains 15 residues. Germline-derived CDR1 and CDR2 are SGHDN and FVKESK. The CDR3 DNA is TGTGCCAGCAGCCAAGATCTAGCGGGGAGAGATACGCAGTATTTT. It translates to CASSQDLAGRDTQYF.

This clonotype occurred many times. The chain recombines TRBV12-3 or TRBV12-4 with TRBJ2-7, with TRBD2 as a possible D gene (5 bases). CDR3 length equals 13 residues. The germline V and J ends were trimmed by 3 bases and 7 bases, with 13 bases remaining between them. CDR3 coding DNA: TGTGCCAGCAGTTTTATGGCGGGTGGAGAGCAGTACTTC. Protein: CASSFMAGGEQYF.

This clonotype was seen many times. This rearrangement joins TRBV5-1 to TRBJ1-4; the D is unclear. V was cut by 2 bases and J by 0 bases, with 5 bases left in between. The CDR3 consists of 14 residues. Germline V gives CDR1 SGHRS, CDR2 YFSETQ. CDR3 protein: CASSFGPTNEKLFF. In DNA form, the CDR3 reads TGCGCCAGCAGCTTTGGACCAACTAATGAAAAACTGTTTTTT.